These 7 T cell receptor beta chains came from one sample sequenced in a study of blood T cell repertoires in COVID-19. The assay was immunoSEQ multiplex PCR, and TCRdb's table has in-frame clones only and misses some. The sample has over 300,000 clones, 85% seen once. The sample consisted of peripheral blood. All receptors derive from a human donor in a cohort sampled during active COVID-19.

The V and J genes are TRBV5-1 and TRBJ2-6; a possible D gene is TRBD1 (6 bases). The V end lost 2 bases, the J end lost 3 bases, and 12 bases lay between the germline ends. Per germline, CDR1 SGHRS and CDR2 YFSETQ. CDR3 length: 16 residues. CDR3 region: CASSLQQGFGANVLTF. The CDR3 DNA reads TGCGCCAGCAGCTTACAACAGGGATTTGGGGCCAACGTCCTGACTTTC.

The chain uses TRBV7-8 and TRBJ1-2; perhaps TRBD1 as D (6 bases). The CDR3 extends over 14 amino acids. Germline V gene data show CDR1 as SGHVS and CDR2 as FQNEAQ. V lost 0 bases, J lost 4 bases, and 9 bases lay in between. CDR3 region: CASSLATGTYGYTF. CDR3 in DNA: TGTGCCAGCAGCTTAGCGACAGGAACCTATGGCTACACCTTC. The variable domain in full, with the rest retrieved from reference TRBV7-8 and TRBJ1-2, is GAGVSQSPRYKVAKRGQDVALRCDPISGHVSLFWYQQALGQGPEFLTYFQNEAQLDKSGLPSDRFFAERPEGSVSTLKIQRTQQEDSAVYLCASSLATGTYGYTFGSGTRLTVV.

The CDR3 sequence: CASSLSFGELFF. CDR3 nucleotides: TGTGCCAGCAGCTTATCCTTCGGGGAGCTGTTTTTT. The chain employs TRBV7-2 and TRBJ2-2; D is undetermined. Germline V gene lookup returns CDR1 SGHTA and CDR2 FQGNSA. The CDR3 contains 12 residues. V was cut by 2 bases and J by 7 bases, with 5 bases left in between.

V gene TRBV24-1 combines with J gene TRBJ2-3; 8 nucleotides align to TRBD1. The CDR3 is 14 amino acids. CDR1 and CDR2 (germline): KGHDR, SFDVKD. Germline trimming cut 4 bases from V and 3 bases from J; bases unmatched to any gene: 2. The CDR3 sequence: CATSETGVTDTQYF. The CDR3 nucleotides are TGTGCCACCAGTGAGACAGGGGTGACAGATACGCAGTATTTT.

J is TRBJ1-1 and V is TRBV18, with D possibly TRBD1 on 6 matching bases. Germline V CDR1 and CDR2: KGHSH, LQKENI. The CDR3 length is 15 residues. V was pared by 2 bases and J by 1 base, with 11 bases between. CDR3 loop: CASSPYRDKNTEAFF. For the CDR3, the DNA is TGTGCCAGCTCACCATACCGGGACAAGAACACTGAAGCTTTCTTT.

The V call is TRBV10-3, the J call TRBJ1-1; 7 nucleotides agree with TRBD1. CDR1 and CDR2 (germline): ENHRY, SYGVKD. The CDR3 spans 17 residues. With V trimmed by 10 bases and J by 4 bases, 21 bases remained unmatched. The CDR3 region is CATIWGRQGQGSTEAFF. CDR3 nucleotide sequence: TGTGCCACCATCTGGGGAAGACAGGGCCAGGGGAGCACTGAAGCTTTCTTT.

V and J are TRBV10-3 and TRBJ2-3, with D maybe TRBD2 (7 bases). The CDR3 is 15 residues long. V lost 4 bases to trimming and J lost 2 bases, with 13 bases between them. CDR1 is ENHRY, CDR2 SYGVKD, per germline. In DNA, the CDR3 is TGTGCCATCAGTGGACGGGGGGCCTCCACAGATACGCAGTATTTT. This gives the protein CAISGRGASTDTQYF.